Each of the 32 T cell receptor beta chains below was sequenced from the same sample in a study of blood T cell repertoires in COVID-19 (TCRdb year 2020). The library relied on the immunoSEQ multiplex PCR assay. In its TCRdb copy, this immuneACCESS table keeps in-frame sequences only and misses some clones. Where compared with another copy, unresolved V genes explain less than half of these, and the others have no known cause. This sample comprises roughly 370,000 clones, approximately 90% of them detected only once. About 9.4% of the sample belongs to the ten largest clones. The sequenced sample was PBMCs or T cells enriched from blood (not recorded which). Every receptor here comes from a woman between 45 and 65 years old who had recovered from COVID-19.

The rearrangement links TRBV6-5 to TRBJ1-2; D gene unclear. Trimming stripped 3 bases from V and 4 bases from J, with 6 bases between. The CDR3 sequence is 12 residues long. CDR1 and CDR2 (germline): MNHEY, SVGAGI. CDR3 region: CASSYNSYGYTF. The DNA for the CDR3 is TGTGCCAGCAGTTATAACAGCTATGGCTACACCTTC.

This clone is a singleton in its sample. V is TRBV15 and J is TRBJ2-7, with TRBD2 as a possible D gene (6 bases). With 1 base removed from V and 3 bases from J, the gap between germline ends came to 13 bases. This CDR3 has 15 residues. Germline CDR1 reads LNHNV; CDR2 reads YYDKDF (reference sequence). In DNA, the CDR3 is TGTGCCACCAGCAGAGTGGGAGGAGATCGCTACGAGCAGTACTTC. Residues: CATSRVGGDRYEQYF.

This clone was picked up one time. The chain employs TRBV5-1 and TRBJ1-1; 7 bases align to TRBD1. CDR3 length: 14 residues. Germline-derived CDR1 and CDR2 are SGHRS and YFSETQ. The V segment lost 5 bases and the J segment 7 bases; nucleotides outside the gene matches: 11. CDR3 region: CASRPTGDPNEAFF. The CDR3 nucleotides read TGCGCCAGCAGGCCCACAGGGGACCCTAATGAAGCTTTCTTT.

CDR3 bases: TGTGCCAGCAGCTCCCCCTCCGGCGAGCAGTACTTC. Its protein is CASSSPSGEQYF. The chain uses TRBV7-8 and TRBJ2-7; D not certain. The V gene's germline CDR1 is SGHVS and CDR2 FQNEAQ. Between the trimmed V and J ends, which lost 4 bases and 6 bases, there was a span of 10 bases. This CDR3 has 12 residues.

The chain combines TRBV9 with TRBJ2-1, with TRBD1 matching over 9 bases. Trimming removed 4 bases from V and 14 bases from J; junction bases left unmatched: 13. CDR3 length: 14 residues. CDR1 SGDLS and CDR2 YYNGEE come from the germline V gene. The CDR3 protein is CASSTGTGKRGEFF. The CDR3, as DNA: TGTGCCAGCAGCACGGGGACAGGGAAAAGGGGGGAGTTCTTC.

The chain uses TRBV6-2 or TRBV6-3 and TRBJ1-5; D is unresolved. Germline V lookup: CDR1 MNHEY, CDR2 SVGEGT. V gave up 5 bases and J gave up 0 bases, with 5 bases separating them. The CDR3 contains 13 residues. The CDR3 DNA reads TGTGCCAGCAGTCAGTATAGCAATCAGCCCCAGCATTTT. Translated, it gives CASSQYSNQPQHF.

The chain is built from TRBV27 and TRBJ2-3, with TRBD2 matching over 9 bases. The CDR3 loop spans 20 amino acids. Germline V lookup: CDR1 MNHEY, CDR2 SMNVEV (reference sequence). Trimming removed 6 bases from V and 0 bases from J; junction bases left unmatched: 19. The CDR3 sequence: CASSQTLAGHPSSSTDTQYF. The CDR3 DNA reads as TGTGCCAGCAGCCAAACACTAGCGGGCCATCCATCTTCTAGCACAGATACGCAGTATTTT.

V and J are TRBV6-5 and TRBJ2-1; a possible D gene is TRBD2 (6 bases). The CDR3 contains 13 residues. Germline CDR1 MNHEY, CDR2 SVGAGI. Trimming removed 1 base from V and 7 bases from J, with 8 bases in between. The DNA for the CDR3 is TGTGCCAGCAGTTACTACCTAGCGAATGAGCAGTTCTTC. Protein: CASSYYLANEQFF.

V gene TRBV11-2 combines with J gene TRBJ2-3, with 7 positions matching TRBD2. The germline V gene encodes CDR1 SGHAT and CDR2 FQNNGV. The CDR3 runs to 16 residues. Trimming at V came to 2 bases and at J to 2 bases, leaving 7 bases not matched to a gene. This CDR3 is CASSLNGGETTDTQYF. CDR3 coding DNA: TGTGCCAGCAGCTTAAATGGGGGGGAAACCACAGATACGCAGTATTTT.

Of note for this clone: Other DNA sequences in this sample translate to the same CDR3. V is TRBV12-3 or TRBV12-4 and J is TRBJ1-3; D not resolved. There are 13 residues in the CDR3. The V and J ends lost 3 bases and 4 bases respectively, with 7 bases between them. In DNA, the CDR3 is TGTGCCAGCAGTTTGGCCGGGGGAAACACCATATATTTT. Translated: CASSLAGGNTIYF.

V is TRBV19 and J is TRBJ2-5, with D hard to call. V was clipped by 5 bases and J by 4 bases, with 8 bases between them. Germline CDR1 reads LNHDA; CDR2 reads SQIVND (reference sequence). The CDR3 is 12 amino acids. DNA of the CDR3: TGTGCCAGTAGTCCCGGTGGAGAGACCCAGTACTTC. This gives the protein CASSPGGETQYF.

The chain uses TRBV19 and TRBJ1-4; the match to TRBD1 covers 7 bases. Germline CDR1 and CDR2: LNHDA and SQIVND (reference sequence). After removal of 3 bases from V and 5 bases from J, the junction contained 0 bases not matched to a gene. This CDR3 is 13 amino acids long. Here the CDR3 reads CASSMDRNEKLFF. The DNA for the CDR3 is TGTGCCAGTAGTATGGACAGGAATGAAAAACTGTTTTTT.

This chain uses TRBV2 with TRBJ1-2; a weak D match, TRBD1 (5 bases). Trimming removed 6 bases at V and 4 bases at J, with 18 bases between. Germline V lookup: CDR1 SNHLY, CDR2 FYNNEI. The CDR3 extends over 15 amino acids. The CDR3 coding sequence is TGTGCCAGCAGCACACTACCGGACAAACGCTATGGCTACACCTTC. Its protein product is CASSTLPDKRYGYTF.

The count of this clone is one. The rearrangement links TRBV5-1 to TRBJ1-1; no clear D. This CDR3 is built from 16 residues. The germline V gene encodes CDR1 SGHRS and CDR2 YFSETQ. V was shortened by 4 bases and J by 0 bases, with 16 bases between the two germline ends. The CDR3 DNA sequence: TGCGCCAGCAGCCCCGTGGGCAGATTTATGAACACTGAAGCTTTCTTT. Translating gives CASSPVGRFMNTEAFF.

The chain employs TRBV4-1 and TRBJ1-4; TRBD1 is a possible D gene (6 bases). In germline, CDR1 is MGHRA, CDR2 YSYEKL. V lost 1 base, J lost 10 bases, and 25 bases lay in between. The CDR3 runs to 18 residues. The CDR3 sequence is CASSQGDGTRILRPKLFF. The CDR3 nucleotides are TGCGCCAGCAGCCAAGGTGACGGGACAAGAATTCTCCGACCAAAACTGTTTTTT.

This chain connects TRBV30 to TRBJ1-1, with D tentatively TRBD1 (5 bases). The CDR3 extends over 12 amino acids. V lost 4 bases, J lost 7 bases, and 13 bases lay in between. The germline gives CDR1 GTSNPN, CDR2 SVGIG (reference sequence). CDR3 sequence: CAWNTDSGEAFF. CDR3 DNA sequence: TGTGCCTGGAATACCGACAGTGGTGAAGCTTTCTTT.

The chain employs TRBV6-5 and TRBJ1-5; tentatively, D is TRBD1 (5 bases). This CDR3 comprises 15 residues. Trimming shortened V by 0 bases and J by 9 bases, and 15 bases separated the two germline ends. Germline V lookup: CDR1 MNHEY, CDR2 SVGAGI. CDR3 nucleotide sequence: TGTGCCAGCAGTTACTCGAACAGGCTCCAGTGGCCCCAGCATTTT. Residues: CASSYSNRLQWPQHF.

Concerning this clone itself: The same CDR3 can be traced to other DNA sequences in this sample. V and J are TRBV28 and TRBJ2-7; perhaps TRBD2 as D (6 bases). Germline-derived CDR1 and CDR2 are MDHEN and SYDVKM. CDR3 size: 13 residues. V lost 0 bases to trimming and J lost 3 bases, with 6 bases between them. The CDR3 DNA reads as TGTGCCAGCAGTTTATGGGGGGGCTACGAGCAGTACTTC. Translating it yields CASSLWGGYEQYF.

V usage is TRBV9 and J usage is TRBJ2-6; no reliable D call. Germline V gene data show CDR1 as SGDLS and CDR2 as YYNGEE. V lost 0 bases and J 1 base, leaving 5 bases between the germline ends. The CDR3 totals 15 residues. CDR3 sequence (DNA): TGTGCCAGCAGCGTAGCGAGTTCTGGGGCCAACGTCCTGACTTTC. Encoded protein: CASSVASSGANVLTF.

The count of this clone is one. The chain uses TRBV27 and TRBJ1-1, with D possibly TRBD1 on 6 matching bases. Trimming took off 6 bases at V and 3 bases at J, with 17 bases between the two ends. Germline lookup yields CDR1 MNHEY and CDR2 SMNVEV (reference sequence). This CDR3 has 15 amino acids. DNA of the CDR3: TGTGCCAGCAGGGGGGCTGGGAGTGGAGACACTGAAGCTTTCTTT. Encoded protein: CASRGAGSGDTEAFF.

The chain uses TRBV19 and TRBJ1-5; D ambiguous. The germline V gene encodes CDR1 LNHDA and CDR2 SQIVND (reference sequence). The CDR3 spans 13 residues. The V gene lost 3 bases and the J gene lost 6 bases, with 9 bases spanning the gap. Here the CDR3 reads CASSIARAQPQHF. The CDR3 nucleotides are TGTGCCAGTAGTATTGCGAGGGCTCAGCCCCAGCATTTT.

V is TRBV10-3 and J is TRBJ1-5; D unclear. V lost 6 bases, J lost 0 bases, and 9 bases lay in between. The CDR3 contains 14 residues. CDR1 ENHRY and CDR2 SYGVKD come from the germline V gene. The CDR3 loop is CAISNLSSNQPQHF. The CDR3 bases are TGTGCCATCAGCAACCTTAGTAGCAATCAGCCCCAGCATTTT.

This clone was recorded once. This rearrangement joins TRBV28 to TRBJ1-4; no firm D call. Germline loops: CDR1 MDHEN, CDR2 SYDVKM. The V gene lost 3 bases and the J gene lost 8 bases, with 13 bases spanning the gap. This CDR3 region has 14 residues. The CDR3 spells CASSFPAGKEKLFF. In nucleotides, the CDR3 is TGTGCCAGCAGTTTTCCGGCGGGCAAAGAAAAACTGTTTTTT. Supplemented by reference TRBV28 and TRBJ1-4, the full variable domain reads DVKVTQSSRYLVKRTGEKVFLECVQDMDHENMFWYRQDPGLGLRLIYFSYDVKMKEKGDIPEGYSVSREKKERFSLILESASTNQTSMYLCASSFPAGKEKLFFGSGTQLSVL.

The chain employs TRBV15 and TRBJ1-5, with TRBD1 identical over 9 bases. CDR3 length: 16 amino acids. J gave up 6 bases and V 3 bases, and 9 bases lay outside the gene matches. Per the germline V gene, CDR1 is LNHNV and CDR2 is YYDKDF (reference sequence). CDR3 amino acids: CATSSTTGGAGQPQHF. CDR3 nucleotides: TGTGCCACCAGCAGCACCACAGGGGGCGCAGGTCAGCCCCAGCATTTT.

The chain combines TRBV7-9 with TRBJ1-2; 8 nucleotides line up with TRBD1. CDR3 size: 13 residues. The V segment lost 3 bases and the J segment 6 bases; nucleotides outside the gene matches: 3. Germline V CDR1 and CDR2: SEHNR, FQNEAQ (reference sequence). CDR3 DNA sequence: TGTGCCAGCAGCTTCCAGGGGGCAGATGGCTACACCTTC. Translated: CASSFQGADGYTF. Full variable domain (remainder filled in from reference TRBV7-9 and TRBJ1-2): DTGVSQNPRHKITKRGQNVTFRCDPISEHNRLYWYRQTLGQGPEFLTYFQNEAQLEKSRLLSDRFSAERPKGSFSTLEIQRTEQGDSAMYLCASSFQGADGYTFGSGTRLTVV.

The chain couples TRBV6-5 to TRBJ2-7; 11 bases line up with TRBD1. The CDR3 extends over 15 amino acids. Germline trimming cut 6 bases from V and 3 bases from J; bases unmatched to any gene: 7. Per the germline V gene, CDR1 is MNHEY and CDR2 is SVGAGI. CDR3 in amino acids: CASRPGGTGGYEQYF. In DNA form, the CDR3 reads TGTGCCAGCAGACCGGGAGGGACAGGGGGCTACGAGCAGTACTTC.

The V and J genes are TRBV7-8 and TRBJ1-5; D gene unclear. The ends were cut back, 1 base at V and 4 bases at J, with 5 bases in the middle. Germline values: CDR1 SGHVS, CDR2 FQNEAQ. The length of the CDR3 is 13 residues. In DNA, the CDR3 is TGTGCCAGCAGCTTAGACGGGAATCAGCCCCAGCATTTT. This translates into CASSLDGNQPQHF.

The chain joins TRBV30 to TRBJ2-6; D unresolved. Germline CDR1 reads GTSNPN; CDR2 reads SVGIG (reference sequence). This CDR3 spans 14 amino acids. The V end lost 4 bases, the J end lost 3 bases, and 10 bases lay between the germline ends. CDR3 coding DNA: TGTGCCTGGAATTTGGGCTTTGGGGCCAACGTCCTGACTTTC. The encoded protein is CAWNLGFGANVLTF.

This chain links TRBV5-1 with TRBJ1-1, with a possible D match to TRBD1 (6 bases). This CDR3 region has 15 residues. The ends were cut back, 4 bases at V and 4 bases at J, with 17 bases in the middle. CDR1 and CDR2 from the germline V gene are SGHRS and YFSETQ. The chain's CDR3 is CASSLGQLWGTEAFF. CDR3 in DNA: TGCGCCAGCAGCCTCGGACAGCTTTGGGGCACTGAAGCTTTCTTT.

J is TRBJ1-6 and V is TRBV30; D perhaps matches TRBD1 (6 bases). The germline V gene encodes CDR1 GTSNPN and CDR2 SVGIG (reference sequence). With 4 bases removed from V and 7 bases from J, the gap between germline ends came to 17 bases. The length of the CDR3 is 15 residues. This chain's CDR3 is CAWTRRGHENSPLHF. Here the CDR3 DNA reads TGTGCCTGGACCCGCCGGGGACATGAGAATTCACCCCTCCACTTT.

This chain joins TRBV9 and TRBJ2-7, with TRBD1 matching 10 bases. CDR1 SGDLS and CDR2 YYNGEE come from the germline V gene. The ends lost 5 bases at V and 2 bases at J; junction bases unmatched: 10. This CDR3 comprises 16 residues. CDR3 residues: CASSSRYGQGAYEQYF. DNA for the CDR3: TGTGCCAGCAGTTCAAGATACGGACAGGGGGCCTACGAGCAGTACTTC.

The V gene is TRBV4-1, the J gene TRBJ2-6; D unclear. The CDR3 totals 13 residues. CDR1 and CDR2 from the germline V gene are MGHRA and YSYEKL. V shed 3 bases and J shed 2 bases, with 2 bases lying between them. The CDR3 is CASSHTGANVLTF. The CDR3, as DNA: TGCGCCAGCAGCCACACTGGGGCCAACGTCCTGACTTTC.